This T cell receptor beta chain was captured in a study of CD8 T cells in ankylosing spondylitis (dated by TCRdb to 2015 to 2018). About the investigation overall: To find TCR variants linked to disease, the study profiled T cell receptor beta repertoires in ankylosing spondylitis patients and healthy donors. Peripheral blood was sampled, and synovial fluid was also collected from ankylosing spondylitis patients. In total, the full study cohort was made up of 108 healthy donors and 20 to 25 ankylosing spondylitis patients. Broader findings and caveats from the paper: A TCR beta motif made up of eight highly homologous amino acid variants appeared to be characteristic of blood from ankylosing spondylitis patients. According to the report, matched synovial fluid samples from ankylosing spondylitis patients were significantly enriched for the disease-linked clones. In peripheral blood, the disease-linked clones were found at relatively low frequencies and had a CD8+ phenotype. Some motif variants had previously been reported in the synovial fluid and blood of reactive arthritis patients, which suggests shared mechanisms of disease initiation.

Sequencing relied on an Illumina HiSeq 2500. Quantitative 5'-RACE with molecular barcodes was used to prepare TCR beta libraries. As for how the authors treated the data: A new computational method, built on a probabilistic model of VDJ rearrangement, was used to identify disease-linked TCR variants. TCRdb redid the processing of the public reads, applying fastp at Q25 and MiXCR, and retained in-frame beta chains. Every distinct CDR3 protein forms one entry, paired with its most common genes and DNA. The V and J calls shown here were made by TCRdb, not taken from the authors' results. In all, the sample holds around 25,000 distinct CDR3 sequences, and 2% to 3% of those were seen once. Of the sample, around 7.7% falls within the top ten clones. This clonotype was counted many times. Its antigen remains unidentified. The record has no base qualities; no much larger clone is one base away. There are 18 amino acids in the CDR3, from cysteine to phenylalanine inclusive. The read is trimmed to its CDR3 DNA, 54 bases read in frame from base 1. V loses 0 bases at its end and J loses 0 bases; junction bases beyond the gene matches: 7. Sequences SGDLS (CDR1) and YYNGEE (CDR2) are obtained from the germline V gene.

This TCR came from a female donor with ankylosing spondylitis or in good health (not recorded which). The sample taken for sequencing was blood, either unsorted or a sorted T cell fraction (not recorded which). The rearrangement joined TRBV9 to TRBJ2-2; TRBD2 matches 8 bases in the middle. The CDR3 protein is CASSVAELAETNTGELFF. The DNA reads TGTGCCAGCAGCGTAGCTGAACTAGCGGAGACGAACACCGGGGAGCTGTTTTTT. Outside the CDR3, residues come from the reference TRBV9 and TRBJ2-2 proteins, so the full variable domain is: DSGVTQTPKHLITATGQRVTLRCSPRSGDLSVYWYQQSLDQGLQFLIQYYNGEERAKGNILERFSAQQFPDLHSELNLSSLELGDSALYFCASSVAELAETNTGELFFGEGSRLTVL.